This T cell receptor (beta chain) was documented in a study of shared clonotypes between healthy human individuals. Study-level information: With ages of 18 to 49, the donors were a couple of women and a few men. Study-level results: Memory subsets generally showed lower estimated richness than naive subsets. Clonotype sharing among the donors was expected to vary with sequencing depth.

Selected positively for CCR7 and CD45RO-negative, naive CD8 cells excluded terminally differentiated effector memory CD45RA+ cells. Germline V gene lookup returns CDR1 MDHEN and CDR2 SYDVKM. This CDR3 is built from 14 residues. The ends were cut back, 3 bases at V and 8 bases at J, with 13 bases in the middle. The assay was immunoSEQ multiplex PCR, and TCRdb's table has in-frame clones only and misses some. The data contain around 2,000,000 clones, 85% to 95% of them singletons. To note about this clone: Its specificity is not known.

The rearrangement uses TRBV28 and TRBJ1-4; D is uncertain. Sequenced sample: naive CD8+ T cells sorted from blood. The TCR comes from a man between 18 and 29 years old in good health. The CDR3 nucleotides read TGTGCCAGCAGTTTTGGTATGGAGGGAGAAAAACTGTTTTTT. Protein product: CASSFGMEGEKLFF.